This is a list of T cell receptor beta chains from one sample in a study of blood T cells in healthy people across ages. Using its own MiXCR run on the 5' RACE reads, TCRdb lists one record per CDR3 protein. The sample contains around 800,000 distinct CDR3 sequences, 20% to 30% of which appear only once. This same sample was also taken into another study, of T cells of mothers and their children.

Sequenced material: blood. These receptors were taken from a boy between 10 and 17 years old in good health. The CDR3 runs from the conserved cysteine through the conserved F or W. Fields, in order: CDR3 protein, CDR3 DNA, D gene, J gene, clone size, V gene. A D gene is named only where the DNA matches it firmly. The size field is filled for only some rows; it gives once, few, many or a size class.

CDR3 protein: CASSTGGSETQYF; CDR3 DNA: TGTGCCAGCAGCACAGGGGGCTCGGAGACCCAGTACTTC; D gene: TRBD1; J gene: TRBJ2-5; clone size: few; V gene: TRBV11-2
CDR3 protein: CASSLRTGTSSEQFF; CDR3 DNA: TGTGCCAGCAGCTTGAGGACAGGAACCTCAAGTGAGCAGTTCTTC; D gene: TRBD1; J gene: TRBJ2-1; clone size: few; V gene: TRBV11-2
CDR3 protein: CASSLGGWGQILSEQYF; CDR3 DNA: TGCGCCAGCAGCCTCGGCGGGTGGGGACAGATCTTGTCCGAGCAGTACTTC; D gene: TRBD1; J gene: TRBJ2-7; clone size: few; V gene: TRBV5-1
CDR3 protein: CSARGILAGVQRSYNEQFF; CDR3 DNA: TGCAGTGCTAGAGGGATATTAGCGGGGGTTCAACGTTCCTACAATGAGCAGTTCTTC; D gene: TRBD2; J gene: TRBJ2-1; clone size: few; V gene: TRBV20-1
CDR3 protein: CASSPRRVQGGGSDTQYF; CDR3 DNA: TGTGCCAGCAGCCCTCGGCGGGTTCAGGGTGGGGGATCAGATACGCAGTATTTT; D gene: -; J gene: TRBJ2-3; clone size: few; V gene: TRBV4-2
CDR3 protein: CAISESRSTDTQYF; CDR3 DNA: TGTGCCATCAGTGAGTCAAGGAGCACAGATACGCAGTATTTT; D gene: -; J gene: TRBJ2-3; clone size: once; V gene: TRBV10-3
CDR3 protein: CASSPGTSGSYNQQFF; CDR3 DNA: TGTGCCAGCAGCCCCGGGACTAGCGGCTCCTACAATCAGCAGTTCTTC; D gene: TRBD2; J gene: TRBJ2-1; clone size: -; V gene: TRBV4-2
CDR3 protein: CASSPEGLAGEETQYF; CDR3 DNA: TGTGCCAGCAGCCCCGAGGGTCTAGCGGGGGAAGAGACCCAGTACTTC; D gene: TRBD2; J gene: TRBJ2-5; clone size: few; V gene: TRBV5-6
CDR3 protein: CASSYSQGAGTEAFF; CDR3 DNA: TGTGCCAGCAGTTACTCTCAGGGGGCAGGCACTGAAGCTTTCTTT; D gene: TRBD1; J gene: TRBJ1-1; clone size: -; V gene: TRBV6-6
CDR3 protein: CASSPPEGAGEKLFF; CDR3 DNA: TGTGCCAGCAGTCCCCCAGAAGGGGCTGGTGAAAAACTGTTTTTT; D gene: -; J gene: TRBJ1-4; clone size: -; V gene: TRBV12-3/TRBV12-4
CDR3 protein: CASSLGFGQGRSGYTF; CDR3 DNA: TGTGCCAGCAGTTTAGGCTTTGGACAGGGGAGAAGTGGCTACACCTTC; D gene: TRBD1; J gene: TRBJ1-2; clone size: -; V gene: TRBV12-3/TRBV12-4
CDR3 protein: CASSPHQQGAGTEAFF; CDR3 DNA: TGTGCCAGCAGTCCCCATCAGCAGGGGGCCGGGACTGAAGCTTTCTTT; D gene: TRBD1; J gene: TRBJ1-1; clone size: -; V gene: TRBV6-6
CDR3 protein: CASSRRENHEQYF; CDR3 DNA: TGTGCCAGCAGTCGCCGGGAGAACCACGAGCAGTACTTC; D gene: -; J gene: TRBJ2-7; clone size: few; V gene: TRBV6-5
CDR3 protein: CASRDRGSNQPQHF; CDR3 DNA: TGCGCCAGCAGGGATCGGGGTAGCAATCAGCCCCAGCATTTT; D gene: -; J gene: TRBJ1-5; clone size: -; V gene: TRBV10-2
CDR3 protein: CASSLAGKDTQYF; CDR3 DNA: TGTGCCAGCAGTTTGGCCGGGAAAGATACGCAGTATTTT; D gene: -; J gene: TRBJ2-3; clone size: once; V gene: TRBV12-3/TRBV12-4
CDR3 protein: CASSGQNNQPQHF; CDR3 DNA: TGTGCCAGCAGCGGACAGAACAATCAGCCCCAGCATTTT; D gene: -; J gene: TRBJ1-5; clone size: -; V gene: TRBV7-9
CDR3 protein: CASSLTATGRGTPQYF; CDR3 DNA: TGTGCCAGCAGCTTAACGGCCACAGGGAGGGGCACCCCGCAGTACTTC; D gene: -; J gene: TRBJ2-7; clone size: -; V gene: TRBV7-2
CDR3 protein: CASSPRRISGANVLTF; CDR3 DNA: TGTGCCAGCAGCCCCCGACGGATCTCTGGGGCCAACGTCCTGACTTTC; D gene: -; J gene: TRBJ2-6; clone size: -; V gene: TRBV7-2
CDR3 protein: CASSFRAQGETQYF; CDR3 DNA: TGTGCCAGCAGCTTCAGGGCTCAGGGAGAGACCCAGTACTTC; D gene: -; J gene: TRBJ2-5; clone size: -; V gene: TRBV5-4
CDR3 protein: CAISLDRRDRYGYTF; CDR3 DNA: TGTGCCATCAGTTTGGACAGGCGGGACCGATATGGCTACACCTTC; D gene: TRBD1; J gene: TRBJ1-2; clone size: few; V gene: TRBV10-3
CDR3 protein: CATSRTGGENTETQYF; CDR3 DNA: TGTGCCACCAGCAGGACAGGTGGGGAAAACACAGAGACCCAGTACTTC; D gene: -; J gene: TRBJ2-5; clone size: few; V gene: TRBV15
CDR3 protein: CASSLGGPVGELFF; CDR3 DNA: TGTGCCAGCAGCTTAGGGGGCCCCGTCGGGGAGCTGTTTTTT; D gene: -; J gene: TRBJ2-2; clone size: few; V gene: TRBV11-2
CDR3 protein: CASRLTGTGASVLTF; CDR3 DNA: TGTGCCAGCAGGTTGACAGGGACTGGGGCCAGCGTCCTGACTTTC; D gene: -; J gene: TRBJ2-6; clone size: few; V gene: TRBV6-1
CDR3 protein: CASSLKGHEQYF; CDR3 DNA: TGTGCCAGCAGTTTAAAAGGGCACGAGCAGTACTTC; D gene: -; J gene: TRBJ2-7; clone size: many; V gene: TRBV28
CDR3 protein: CASSPAGASNYGYTF; CDR3 DNA: TGTGCCAGCAGCCCAGCCGGTGCGAGTAACTATGGCTACACCTTC; D gene: -; J gene: TRBJ1-2; clone size: -; V gene: TRBV3-1
CDR3 protein: CASSLGTGGIAEAFF; CDR3 DNA: TGTGCCAGCAGCTTAGGGACAGGCGGAATAGCAGAAGCTTTCTTT; D gene: TRBD1; J gene: TRBJ1-1; clone size: few; V gene: TRBV11-2
CDR3 protein: CASSLAATLGYTF; CDR3 DNA: TGTGCCAGCAGCCTCGCGGCGACTCTTGGCTACACCTTC; D gene: -; J gene: TRBJ1-2; clone size: few; V gene: TRBV27
CDR3 protein: CASSRARGSYNEQFF; CDR3 DNA: TGTGCCAGCAGTCGGGCCCGCGGGTCCTACAATGAGCAGTTCTTC; D gene: -; J gene: TRBJ2-1; clone size: few; V gene: TRBV6-4
CDR3 protein: CASSLIAGVEKTQYF; CDR3 DNA: TGCGCCAGCAGCTTGATAGCGGGGGTGGAAAAGACCCAGTACTTC; D gene: TRBD2; J gene: TRBJ2-5; clone size: -; V gene: TRBV5-1
CDR3 protein: CASSPATGFRQPQHF; CDR3 DNA: TGTGCCAGCTCACCGGCGACAGGGTTTCGGCAGCCCCAGCATTTT; D gene: TRBD1; J gene: TRBJ1-5; clone size: few; V gene: TRBV18
CDR3 protein: CASSPGTAYYEQYF; CDR3 DNA: TGTGCCAGCAGCCCCGGGACTGCTTACTACGAGCAGTACTTC; D gene: -; J gene: TRBJ2-7; clone size: few; V gene: TRBV11-2